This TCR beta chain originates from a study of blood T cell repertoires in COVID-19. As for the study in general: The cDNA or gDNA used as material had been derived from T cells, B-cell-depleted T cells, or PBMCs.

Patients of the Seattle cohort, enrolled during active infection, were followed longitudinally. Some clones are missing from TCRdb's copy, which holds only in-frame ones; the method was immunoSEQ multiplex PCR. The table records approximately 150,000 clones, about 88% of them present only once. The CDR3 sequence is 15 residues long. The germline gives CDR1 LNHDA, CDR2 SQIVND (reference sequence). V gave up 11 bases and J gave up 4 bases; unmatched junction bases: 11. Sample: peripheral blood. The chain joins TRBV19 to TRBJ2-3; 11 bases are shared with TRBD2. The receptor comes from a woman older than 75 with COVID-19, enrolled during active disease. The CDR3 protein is CAQRATSGSSDTQYF. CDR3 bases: TGTGCCCAAAGGGCTACTAGCGGGAGCTCAGATACGCAGTATTTT.